Listed below are T cell receptor beta chains from one sample, sequenced in a study of cytomegalovirus exposure and HLA in healthy donors. The method was immunoSEQ multiplex PCR; TCRdb's version includes in-frame clones alone and lacks a portion of them. This table holds approximately 35,000 clones, 84% found once. Sequencing used PBMCs. The source is a young woman in good health and CMV-seronegative. The CDR3 runs from the conserved cysteine through the conserved F or W. D genes are given only for firm matches. A clone size is listed for some rows: how often the clone was seen (once, few, many), or a class if it is expanded.

TRBJ2-5,TRBD2,NA,TRBV28,CAILTSGQETQYF,TGTGCCATCCTGACTAGCGGCCAAGAGACCCAGTACTTC
TRBJ1-5,TRBD1,NA,TRBV12-5,CASRDRGHFGSNQPQHF,TGTGCTAGCCGGGACAGGGGGCATTTCGGTAGCAATCAGCCCCAGCATTTT
TRBJ1-3,NA,NA,TRBV6-6,CASSISGAGNTIYF,TGTGCCAGCAGTATATCGGGGGCTGGAAACACCATATATTTT
TRBJ2-6,NA,NA,TRBV7-8,CASSQMRPSEGTGANVLTF,TGTGCCAGCAGCCAAATGAGACCCTCGGAGGGGACTGGGGCCAACGTCCTGACTTTC
TRBJ1-5,NA,NA,TRBV6-5,CASSYSRQSNQPQNF,TGTGCCAGCAGTTACTCGAGGCAGAGCAATCAGCCCCAGAATTTT
TRBJ2-1,NA,once,TRBV7-2,CASSSDSPRSYNEQFF,TGTGCCAGCAGCTCCGACAGCCCGCGCTCCTACAATGAGCAGTTCTTC
TRBJ1-5,TRBD1,once,TRBV19,CASSKRTGGLYQPQHF,TGTGCCAGTAGTAAAAGGACAGGGGGGCTGTACCAGCCCCAGCATTTT
TRBJ2-5,NA,NA,TRBV5-4,CASSFGTARGGETQYF,TGTGCCAGCAGCTTTGGAACGGCCAGGGGTGGGGAGACCCAGTACTTC
TRBJ2-5,NA,NA,TRBV29-1,CSVDTGFGETQYF,TGCAGCGTCGATACAGGGTTTGGCGAGACCCAGTACTTC
TRBJ2-1,TRBD1,NA,TRBV11-1,CASSEWAGGYNEQFF,TGTGCCAGCAGCGAATGGGCAGGGGGTTACAATGAGCAGTTCTTC
TRBJ2-1,TRBD2,NA,TRBV4-3,CASSQASAGGNDEQFF,TGCGCCAGCAGCCAAGCGTCGGCGGGGGGGAACGATGAGCAGTTCTTC
TRBJ1-5,NA,NA,TRBV9,CASSAGTHSNQPQHF,TGTGCCAGCTCCGCCGGGACACATAGCAATCAGCCCCAGCATTTT
TRBJ1-2,TRBD1,NA,TRBV7-2,CASSSSVQGNYGYTF,TGTGCCAGCAGCTCCAGCGTACAGGGGAACTATGGCTACACCTTC
TRBJ1-2,TRBD1,NA,TRBV10-3,CAISEGQGASGYTF,TGTGCCATCTCGGAGGGGCAGGGGGCGAGTGGCTACACCTTC
TRBJ1-5,NA,medium-sized,TRBV23-1,CASPGEAYQPQHF,TGCGCCAGCCCTGGGGAGGCTTATCAGCCCCAGCATTTT
TRBJ2-3,NA,NA,TRBV4-3,CASSRSPGEESGTQYF,TGCGCCAGCAGCCGCTCCCCAGGCGAAGAAAGCGGGACGCAGTATTTT
TRBJ2-1,TRBD2,NA,TRBV7-9,CASSSMTSGIYNEQFF,TGTGCCAGCAGCTCTATGACTAGCGGGATTTACAATGAGCAGTTCTTC
TRBJ2-5,NA,NA,TRBV7-9,CASSRRVGETQYF,TGTGCCAGCAGCCGGCGGGTAGGGGAGACCCAGTACTTC
TRBJ2-1,TRBD2,NA,TRBV27,CASSFSGSSYNEQFF,TGTGCCAGCAGTTTTAGCGGGAGCTCCTACAATGAGCAGTTCTTC
TRBJ1-1,TRBD1,NA,TRBV7-9,CASSYRDRGFDTEAFF,TGTGCCAGCAGCTACCGGGACAGGGGCTTTGACACTGAAGCTTTCTTT
TRBJ1-1,TRBD1,NA,TRBV5-1,CASSHRQGGTEAFF,TGCGCCAGCAGCCACAGACAGGGTGGGACTGAAGCTTTCTTT
TRBJ2-3,NA,once,TRBV30,CAWSVRGVTDTQYF,TGTGCCTGGAGTGTACGCGGGGTGACAGATACGCAGTATTTT
TRBJ1-2,TRBD1,NA,TRBV19,CASSISTGSYTF,TGTGCCAGTAGTATATCGACAGGGAGCTACACCTTC
TRBJ2-3,TRBD2,NA,TRBV10-1,CASSALSGLGVWVTNTQYF,TGCGCCAGCAGTGCACTCTCCGGACTAGGTGTTTGGGTCACGAATACGCAGTATTTT
TRBJ1-2,TRBD1,NA,TRBV5-1,CASSLAQGVYGYPF,TGCGCCAGCAGCTTGGCGCAGGGGGTCTATGGCTACCCCTTC
TRBJ2-1,TRBD2,NA,TRBV7-2,CASSGGLAGFDEQFF,TGTGCCAGCAGCGGAGGACTAGCGGGATTCGATGAGCAGTTCTTC
TRBJ1-4,NA,NA,TRBV5-1,CASSLFPDSTNEKLFF,TGCGCCAGCAGCTTGTTCCCGGACTCAACTAATGAAAAACTGTTTTTT
TRBJ2-7,TRBD1,NA,TRBV5-5,CASRPDRGSAYEQYF,TGTGCCAGCAGACCCGACAGGGGGAGTGCCTACGAGCAGTACTTC
TRBJ2-1,NA,NA,TRBV5-1,CASRGAQPPQYEQFF,TGCGCCAGCCGTGGGGCTCAGCCCCCACAATATGAGCAGTTCTTC
TRBJ2-3,TRBD1,NA,TRBV29-1,CSGRQGRTDTQYF,TGCAGCGGGAGACAGGGGCGCACAGATACGCAGTATTTT
TRBJ2-3,TRBD2,NA,TRBV29-1,CSVIGTGTSGRGTDTQYF,TGCAGCGTGATCGGTACCGGGACTAGCGGGAGAGGCACAGATACGCAGTATTTT
TRBJ2-7,TRBD2,NA,TRBV5-4,CASGSLEAGGHREQYF,TGTGCCAGCGGCTCCCTTGAAGCGGGAGGGCATCGCGAGCAGTACTTC
TRBJ2-3,NA,NA,TRBV9,CASSADRSDTQYF,TGTGCCAGCAGCGCTGACAGGTCAGATACGCAGTATTTT
TRBJ2-1,NA,NA,TRBV7-9,CASSSGWEHEQFF,TGTGCCAGCAGCTCGGGCTGGGAGCATGAGCAGTTCTTC
TRBJ2-7,TRBD2,NA,TRBV2,CAIKEGLAGGYEQYF,TGTGCCATAAAAGAGGGACTAGCGGGAGGATACGAGCAGTACTTC
TRBJ2-2,NA,NA,TRBV6-1,CASSERPVSPGTGELFF,TGTGCCAGCAGTGAACGACCGGTCTCCCCAGGCACCGGGGAGCTGTTTTTT
TRBJ1-2,TRBD1,NA,TRBV30,CAWSVLGQGAKGYTF,TGTGCCTGGAGTGTCCTCGGACAGGGGGCGAAAGGCTACACCTTC
TRBJ2-7,NA,NA,TRBV4-1,CASSQAGTGSYEQYF,TGCGCCAGCAGCCAAGCGGGAACGGGCTCCTACGAGCAGTACTTC
TRBJ2-7,NA,NA,TRBV5-4,CASLLKETYEQYF,TGTGCCAGCCTCTTGAAAGAGACCTACGAGCAGTACTTC
TRBJ2-7,TRBD1,NA,TRBV4-1,CASSQDYLVQGRGEQYF,TGCGCCAGCAGCCAAGATTATTTGGTACAGGGGCGCGGCGAGCAGTACTTC
TRBJ2-2,NA,NA,TRBV20-1,CSATGPGELFF,TGCAGTGCTACGGGTCCCGGGGAGCTGTTTTTT
TRBJ2-7,NA,NA,TRBV7-9,CASSLESSSSSYEQYF,TGTGCCAGCAGCTTAGAGTCTAGCTCCAGCTCCTACGAGCAGTACTTC
TRBJ2-7,NA,NA,TRBV11-2,CASTLEGLYLSSYEQYF,TGTGCCAGCACCTTGGAGGGACTGTACCTTAGCTCCTACGAGCAGTACTTC
TRBJ1-2,NA,NA,TRBV5-4,CASSLGQGGYTF,TGTGCCAGCAGCTTGGGGCAGGGAGGCTACACCTTC
TRBJ1-1,NA,NA,TRBV5-1,CASSLSKRFQTEAFF,TGCGCCAGCAGCTTGTCCAAACGGTTTCAAACTGAAGCTTTCTTT
TRBJ2-3,TRBD2,NA,TRBV25-1,CASSEELAGGSTDTQYF,TGTGCCAGCAGTGAAGAACTAGCGGGAGGTAGCACAGATACGCAGTATTTT
TRBJ2-2,TRBD2,NA,TRBV7-2,CASRKTSGGVSNTGELFF,TGTGCCAGCAGGAAGACTAGCGGGGGTGTTTCGAACACCGGGGAGCTGTTTTTT